This paragraph reports one T cell receptor beta chain. In the study's own analysis: Nucleated cell counts were estimated from reference gene primer amplification. The repertoire was sequenced with immunoSEQ multiplex PCR; TCRdb's copy has only in-frame clones and lacks some. That table furnishes V, J and clone size, whereas the DNA furnished D and trimming. The sample carries around 250,000 clones, more than 70% recorded once. The data were taken from a study of blood T cell repertoires in COVID-19. Across the whole study: Sites across the United States, Italy and Spain contributed samples from acute and convalescent COVID-19. PBMCs, B-cell-depleted T cells, or T cells provided the cDNA or gDNA that made up the material.

Germline CDR1 is MNHEY and CDR2 is SMNVEV (reference sequence). Trimming removed 6 bases at V and 10 bases at J, with 19 bases between. CDR3 length: 14 amino acids. The sequence was obtained from a man older than 75 with acute or convalescent COVID-19. The chain employs TRBV27 and TRBJ2-1; unclear D gene. The specimen sequenced was peripheral blood. Written as DNA, the CDR3 is TGTGCCAGCAGAAAAGAAAGTGCGGCGGCAGAGCAGTTCTTC. It encodes CASRKESAAAEQFF.